This T cell receptor (beta chain) was identified during a study of blood T cell repertoires in COVID-19. Germline CDR1 KGHDR, CDR2 SFDVKD. There are 14 residues in the CDR3. V was shortened by 9 bases and J by 1 base, with 12 bases between the two germline ends. Some clones are missing from TCRdb's copy, which holds only in-frame ones; the method was immunoSEQ multiplex PCR. The data show some 200,000 clones, approximately 84% seen once. This chain links TRBV24-1 with TRBJ2-1; D may be TRBD2 (7 bases). This clonotype originated in a man older than 75 with acute or convalescent COVID-19. The sample taken for sequencing was peripheral blood. DNA of the CDR3: TGTGCCACCTCCCGGGGGGCGTCCTACAATGAGCAGTTCTTC. This gives the protein CATSRGASYNEQFF.